These 26 T cell receptor beta chains were sequenced from one sample in a study of cytomegalovirus exposure and HLA in healthy donors (dated 2017 in TCRdb). Libraries came from the immunoSEQ multiplex PCR assay. For the multiplex PCR, a mixture combining 60 forward primers for TCR Vbeta segments and 13 reverse primers for TCR Jbeta segments was used. As stored in TCRdb, this immuneACCESS dataset retains in-frame rearrangements with V and J assigned. A fraction of the clones does not appear; measured against another copy, unresolved V genes explain less than half of the discrepancy, and the remainder lacks a known reason. Present in this sample are approximately 190,000 clones, about 81% of which were seen just once. The ten largest account for 0.7% to 0.95% of the sample. The sequenced material came from PBMCs. All receptors derive from a woman aged 18-29 years in good health and CMV-seronegative.

This chain links TRBV7-9 with TRBJ2-7, with D possibly TRBD1 on 6 matching bases. With 5 bases removed from V and 4 bases from J, the gap between germline ends came to 12 bases. Germline V gene sequence: CDR1 SEHNR, CDR2 FQNEAQ (reference sequence). This CDR3 has 13 residues. The CDR3 loop reads CASSRRGRYEQYF. The CDR3 DNA follows: TGTGCCAGCAGCCGCAGGGGTAGGTACGAGCAGTACTTC.

The chain has TRBV29-1 and TRBJ2-1; 10 nucleotides align to TRBD2. Germline V CDR1 and CDR2: SQVTM, ANQGSEA. The trim removed 5 bases at V and 7 bases at J, leaving 5 bases unmatched. The length of the CDR3 is 13 residues. The CDR3: CSVRAGGVNEQFF. CDR3 nucleotide sequence: TGCAGCGTTCGAGCGGGAGGGGTTAATGAGCAGTTCTTC.

This clone was observed a handful of times. The chain employs TRBV7-2 and TRBJ1-3; 8 positions match TRBD1. The CDR3 length is 17 residues. The germline V gene has CDR1 SGHTA and CDR2 FQGNSA. V lost 2 bases, J lost 1 base, and 7 bases stayed unmatched. The CDR3: CASSLRQGAGSGNTIYF. In DNA form, the CDR3 reads TGTGCCAGCAGCTTAAGGCAGGGGGCGGGATCTGGAAACACCATATATTTT.

This clone was counted a few times. The genes are TRBV28 and TRBJ2-5; the D gene is possibly TRBD2 (5 bases). The CDR3 sequence is 15 residues long. The germline V gene encodes CDR1 MDHEN and CDR2 SYDVKM. Trimming took off 5 bases at V and 1 base at J, with 14 bases between the two ends. CDR3 residues: CASSGLGEGQETQYF. The CDR3 DNA reads as TGTGCCAGCAGTGGGCTCGGGGAAGGCCAAGAGACCCAGTACTTC.

In its sample, this clone was seen once. J is TRBJ2-5 and V is TRBV2; 9 nucleotides line up with TRBD2. With V trimmed by 6 bases and J by 3 bases, 11 bases remained unmatched. CDR3 length equals 16 residues. CDR1 and CDR2 from the germline V gene are SNHLY and FYNNEI. The CDR3 nucleotides are TGTGCCAGCAGGGATCGACTAGCGGCAAAAGAAGAGACCCAGTACTTC. Its protein product is CASRDRLAAKEETQYF.

The chain employs TRBV30 and TRBJ2-7, with TRBD2 identical over 13 bases. Looked up from germline, CDR1 is GTSNPN and CDR2 is SVGIG (reference sequence). Germline trimming cut 6 bases from V and 6 bases from J; bases unmatched to any gene: 11. The CDR3 consists of 15 residues. This CDR3 reads CACWTSGSIAGEQYF. CDR3 nucleotide sequence: TGTGCCTGTTGGACTAGCGGGAGTATTGCGGGCGAGCAGTACTTC.

Points on this clone: Distinct nucleotide sequences in the sample also encode this CDR3. This sequence joins TRBV2 and TRBJ2-2; D is perhaps TRBD2 (6 bases). The ends were cut back, 2 bases at V and 5 bases at J, with 6 bases in the middle. Germline V gives CDR1 SNHLY, CDR2 FYNNEI. The CDR3 runs 13 residues. The CDR3 loop reads CASSERETGELFF. Written as DNA, the CDR3 is TGTGCCAGCAGTGAACGGGAGACCGGGGAGCTGTTTTTT.

This chain links TRBV11-2 with TRBJ2-4; 9 bases align to TRBD2. The germline CDR1 and CDR2 sequences are SGHAT and FQNNGV. Trimming removed 2 bases from V and 7 bases from J; junction bases left unmatched: 6. The CDR3 length is 15 residues. CDR3 nucleotide sequence: TGTGCCAGCAGCTTACAGGCGGGGGGGCAGAACATTCAGTACTTC. It specifies CASSLQAGGQNIQYF.

The rearrangement links TRBV11-1 to TRBJ1-1; weak D call: TRBD1 (5 bases). This CDR3 is built from 14 residues. The germline V and J ends were trimmed by 5 bases and 1 base, with 11 bases remaining between them. Germline CDR1 SGHAT, CDR2 FQDESV (reference sequence). DNA for the CDR3: TGTGCCAGCAGCATCGCCGGGGGGAACACTGAAGCTTTCTTT. Its protein is CASSIAGGNTEAFF. The complete variable domain, with remaining parts taken from reference TRBV11-1 and TRBJ1-1, reads EAEVAQSPRYKITEKSQAVAFWCDPISGHATLYWYRQILGQGPELLVQFQDESVVDDSQLPKDRFSAERLKGVDSTLKIQPAELGDSAMYLCASSIAGGNTEAFFGQGTRLTVV.

This clone was seen more than once but under ten times. The V call is TRBV28, the J call TRBJ1-2, with TRBD1 matching over 10 bases. The CDR3 covers 13 residues. V dropped 5 bases and J dropped 7; count of bases not matched to a gene: 4. Germline lookup yields CDR1 MDHEN and CDR2 SYDVKM. The CDR3 DNA sequence: TGTGCCAGCAGTAGCCGGGACAGGGGTGGCTACACCTTC. It specifies CASSSRDRGGYTF.

V gene TRBV10-1 combines with J gene TRBJ2-2, with a possible D match to TRBD2 (6 bases). Germline CDR1 WNHNN, CDR2 SYGVQD (reference sequence). This CDR3 contains 17 residues. V was cut by 0 bases and J by 1 base, with 12 bases left in between. The CDR3 sequence is CASSESWASENTGELFF. The CDR3 DNA reads as TGCGCCAGCAGTGAGTCTTGGGCTAGCGAGAACACCGGGGAGCTGTTTTTT.

For the CDR3, the DNA is TGTGCCAGCCAGGACAAAAATGGATGGACGCAGTATTTT. It yields the protein CASQDKNGWTQYF. This chain joins TRBV6-6 and TRBJ2-3; D is perhaps TRBD1 (5 bases). The V end was cut by 8 bases, the J end by 9 bases, with 18 bases between. CDR1 is MNHNY and CDR2 is SVGAGI in the germline V gene (reference sequence). The CDR3 spans 13 residues.

The chain carries TRBV9 and TRBJ2-3; 10 nucleotides line up with TRBD2. The germline V gene encodes CDR1 SGDLS and CDR2 YYNGEE. V was clipped by 2 bases and J by 0 bases; unmatched bases: 6. The CDR3 loop spans 17 amino acids. The CDR3 protein is CASSVDGLAASTDTQYF. The CDR3 nucleotides read TGTGCCAGCAGCGTGGATGGACTAGCGGCTAGCACAGATACGCAGTATTTT. Combining the CDR3 with reference TRBV9 and TRBJ2-3 gives the whole variable domain DSGVTQTPKHLITATGQRVTLRCSPRSGDLSVYWYQQSLDQGLQFLIQYYNGEERAKGNILERFSAQQFPDLHSELNLSSLELGDSALYFCASSVDGLAASTDTQYFGPGTRLTVL.

V usage is TRBV29-1 and J usage is TRBJ2-2; 7 nucleotides agree with TRBD1. V was pared by 4 bases and J by 1 base, with 3 bases of the junction left unmatched. This CDR3 is built from 14 residues. CDR1 and CDR2 from the germline V gene are SQVTM and ANQGSEA. The CDR3 region is CSVAGQKNTGELFF. CDR3 nucleotides: TGCAGCGTTGCGGGACAGAAGAACACCGGGGAGCTGTTTTTT.

J is TRBJ1-4 and V is TRBV2; TRBD1 matches 7 bases. The CDR3 runs 14 residues. CDR1 is SNHLY and CDR2 is FYNNEI in the germline V gene. The junction had 10 bases not matched to a gene; V was cut back by 5 bases and J by 10 bases. The CDR3 is CASSFEGARGKLFF. CDR3 DNA sequence: TGTGCCAGCAGTTTTGAGGGGGCACGGGGAAAACTGTTTTTT.

Only one count was recorded for this clone. CDR3 coding DNA: TGTGCCAGCAGCTTGTTAAGCCAGGGGGCCGCCACTGAAGCTTTCTTT. This encodes CASSLLSQGAATEAFF. This chain uses TRBV7-9 with TRBJ1-1, with TRBD1 matching over 8 bases. CDR3 length equals 16 residues. The V gene's germline CDR1 is SEHNR and CDR2 FQNEAQ (reference sequence). Trimming at V came to 3 bases and at J to 4 bases, leaving 10 bases not matched to a gene.

The chain combines TRBV27 with TRBJ2-5, with TRBD2 as a possible D gene (6 bases). Germline assignment: CDR1 MNHEY and CDR2 SMNVEV (reference sequence). Between the trimmed V and J ends, which lost 6 bases and 4 bases, there was a span of 15 bases. The CDR3 runs 14 residues. The CDR3 DNA reads as TGTGCCAGCAGAGGGTATTCGGGAGCAGAGACCCAGTACTTC. Its protein is CASRGYSGAETQYF.

This sequence joins TRBV27 and TRBJ2-2; perhaps TRBD2 as D (5 bases). The ends were cut back, 2 bases at V and 8 bases at J, with 9 bases in the middle. The CDR3 extends over 13 amino acids. Per the germline V gene, CDR1 is MNHEY and CDR2 is SMNVEV (reference sequence). CDR3 in amino acids: CASSLIGMGELFF. CDR3 DNA sequence: TGTGCCAGCAGTTTAATCGGGATGGGGGAGCTGTTTTTT.

The chain recombines TRBV28 with TRBJ2-1, with 13 bases lining up with TRBD2. After removal of 3 bases from V and 8 bases from J, the junction contained 4 bases not matched to a gene. The CDR3 has 15 residues. Germline V gene sequence: CDR1 MDHEN, CDR2 SYDVKM. The CDR3 reads CASSLTSGGQDEQFF. CDR3 bases: TGTGCCAGCAGTTTGACTAGCGGGGGGCAGGATGAGCAGTTCTTC.

The CDR3 sequence: CASSRTSGGAETQYF. Written as DNA, the CDR3 is TGTGCCAGCAGCAGGACTAGCGGGGGGGCGGAGACCCAGTACTTC. This sequence joins TRBV11-3 and TRBJ2-5, with 15 bases aligning to TRBD2. The ends lost 5 bases at V and 5 bases at J; junction bases unmatched: 3. Looked up from germline, CDR1 is SGHNT and CDR2 is YENEEA. The CDR3 loop spans 15 amino acids.

This rearrangement joins TRBV28 to TRBJ2-5, with 10 bases matching TRBD1. V lost 3 bases and J lost 5; bases outside the gene matches: 3. Germline CDR1 reads MDHEN; CDR2 reads SYDVKM. CDR3 size: 14 residues. The CDR3 region has the DNA TGTGCCAGCAGTTTCCTGGACAGGGGGGAGACCCAGTACTTC. This encodes CASSFLDRGETQYF.

V gene TRBV28 combines with J gene TRBJ2-7, with TRBD1 identical over 9 bases. The ends lost 11 bases at V and 4 bases at J; junction bases unmatched: 6. Per germline, CDR1 MDHEN and CDR2 SYDVKM. CDR3 length: 12 residues. The DNA of the CDR3 is TGTGCCGGGACAGGGAGTCTTTACGAGCAGTACTTC. Protein: CAGTGSLYEQYF.

The CDR3 DNA sequence: TGCGCCAGCAGCTTTGAGTCGAACCGGTACGAGCAGTACTTC. It encodes CASSFESNRYEQYF. This chain connects TRBV5-1 to TRBJ2-7; D gene ambiguous. CDR3 length: 14 residues. Trimming took 2 bases from V and 4 from J, leaving 13 bases between them. Germline CDR1 and CDR2: SGHRS and YFSETQ.

This sequence joins TRBV28 and TRBJ1-2; D not certain. Trimming cost V 2 bases and J 6 bases, with 16 bases left between them. The length of the CDR3 is 15 residues. Germline V gene sequence: CDR1 MDHEN, CDR2 SYDVKM. The CDR3 region has the DNA TGTGCCAGCAGTTTACCCTTAGGTCGAGAGGATGGCTACACCTTC. Amino acids: CASSLPLGREDGYTF.

The chain links TRBV7-6 to TRBJ2-1, with D maybe TRBD1 (6 bases). This CDR3 spans 14 amino acids. Germline V gene data show CDR1 as SGHVS and CDR2 as FNYEAQ. V was cut by 3 bases and J by 2 bases, with 8 bases left in between. Written as DNA, the CDR3 is TGTGCCAGCAGCTTTGGACAGACCTACAATGAGCAGTTCTTC. This translates into CASSFGQTYNEQFF.

This chain joins TRBV19 and TRBJ2-5; TRBD2 might be the D (6 bases). Trimming removed 5 bases at V and 4 bases at J, with 11 bases between. Germline V gives CDR1 LNHDA, CDR2 SQIVND (reference sequence). This CDR3 has 13 amino acids. Written as DNA, the CDR3 is TGTGCCAGTAGTCCCGGGACTCGAGAGACCCAGTACTTC. Encoded protein: CASSPGTRETQYF.